These 12 T cell receptor beta chains were all obtained from the same sample, sequenced in a study of T cell responses to AZD1222 COVID-19 vaccine. Repertoires were generated with immunoSEQ multiplex PCR, while TCRdb's copy carries only in-frame clones and drops some. The sample yields approximately 140,000 clones, about nine tenths seen once. This specimen was peripheral blood, taken on day 0 of AZD1222 vaccination. These receptors came from an adult in good health.

The genes are TRBV27 and TRBJ2-2; D gene uncertain. Germline V CDR1 and CDR2: MNHEY, SMNVEV (reference sequence). The V end lost 6 bases, the J end lost 6 bases, and 11 bases lay between the germline ends. This CDR3 spans 13 amino acids. The CDR3: CASRPLGPGELFF. The CDR3 DNA sequence: TGTGCCAGCAGGCCCCTTGGGCCCGGGGAGCTGTTTTTT.

This clone was observed a handful of times. The chain uses TRBV6-2 or TRBV6-3 and TRBJ2-7; D gene uncertain. The V and J ends lost 6 bases and 4 bases respectively, with 7 bases between them. This CDR3 has 11 amino acids. Germline V lookup: CDR1 MNHEY, CDR2 SVGEGT. The CDR3 DNA is TGTGCCAGCAGCAGTTGGTACGAGCAGTACTTC. Protein: CASSSWYEQYF.

J is TRBJ1-3 and V is TRBV30, with D possibly TRBD1 on 5 matching bases. Germline V gene data show CDR1 as GTSNPN and CDR2 as SVGIG (reference sequence). Trimming took 2 bases from V and 0 from J, leaving 8 bases between them. CDR3 length equals 14 residues. The CDR3 spells CAWSRTGSGNTIYF. CDR3 DNA sequence: TGTGCCTGGAGTCGTACAGGCTCTGGAAACACCATATATTTT.

The chain is built from TRBV7-2 and TRBJ1-2; TRBD1 aligns across 7 bases. The length of the CDR3 is 12 residues. Germline loops: CDR1 SGHTA, CDR2 FQGNSA. Trimming took 5 bases from V and 6 from J; bases not matched to a gene: 3. The CDR3 DNA reads TGTGCCAGCAGCCGACAGGGCCATGGCTACACCTTC. Its protein is CASSRQGHGYTF.

This rearrangement joins TRBV29-1 to TRBJ2-7, with D unresolved. Germline V gene lookup returns CDR1 SQVTM and CDR2 ANQGSEA. With 7 bases removed from V and 3 bases from J, the gap between germline ends came to 10 bases. The CDR3 covers 11 residues. CDR3 protein: CSAGVGYEQYF. The CDR3, as DNA: TGCAGCGCAGGTGTGGGCTACGAGCAGTACTTC.

Remarks on this clone: One end of the junction is discordant with germline, which a read error may explain. The rearrangement joins TRBV7-9 to TRBJ2-7; maybe TRBD2 (5 bases). The CDR3 has 11 amino acids. Germline assignment: CDR1 SEHNR and CDR2 FQNEAQ (reference sequence). CDR3 amino acids: CASSSLDSLNF. The CDR3 DNA sequence: TGTGCCAGCAGCTCTCTGGACTCCCTGAACTTC.

The rearrangement joins TRBV7-8 to TRBJ2-1; D possibly corresponds to TRBD2 (6 bases). V was trimmed by 8 bases and J by 4 bases, leaving 18 bases between them. Germline V gives CDR1 SGHVS, CDR2 FQNEAQ. The CDR3 covers 15 residues. CDR3 sequence (DNA): TGTGCCAGCCCCTCCCAACGGCGGGGTTACAATGAGCAGTTCTTC. Translating it yields CASPSQRRGYNEQFF.

V gene TRBV10-3 combines with J gene TRBJ2-3; 10 bases agree with TRBD1. V lost 3 bases to trimming and J lost 4 bases; unmatched junction nucleotides: 4. Germline V lookup: CDR1 ENHRY, CDR2 SYGVKD. This CDR3 spans 15 amino acids. The CDR3 DNA is TGTGCCATCAGTGACGACAGGGGGCTCGCAGATACGCAGTATTTT. Its translation: CAISDDRGLADTQYF.

This clone was seen a single time. V gene TRBV5-5 combines with J gene TRBJ1-2; tentative D call: TRBD1 (5 bases). The V end was cut by 4 bases, the J end by 3 bases, with 10 bases between. CDR1 and CDR2 (germline): SGHKS, YYEKEE (reference sequence). The CDR3 is 13 amino acids. This chain's CDR3 is CASSPPGYYGYTF. The CDR3 DNA sequence: TGTGCCAGCAGCCCCCCAGGGTACTATGGCTACACCTTC.

The chain uses TRBV12-5 and TRBJ1-4; D is unclear. CDR3 length equals 14 residues. Between the trimmed V and J ends, which lost 1 base and 8 bases, there was a span of 11 bases. Germline CDR1 LGHNT, CDR2 FRNRAP. CDR3 region: CASGLGGYPEKLFF. DNA of the CDR3: TGTGCTAGTGGTTTGGGGGGATACCCAGAAAAACTGTTTTTT.

The chain recombines TRBV3-1 (or the pseudogene TRBV3-2) with TRBJ1-2, with a tentative D call TRBD1 (5 bases). The CDR3 covers 11 residues. Trimming removed 4 bases at V and 6 bases at J, with 6 bases between. The V gene's germline CDR1 is LGHDT and CDR2 YNNKEL (reference sequence). CDR3 protein: CASSLGDGYTF. DNA for the CDR3: TGTGCCAGCAGCCTAGGGGATGGCTACACCTTC.

This chain links TRBV28 with TRBJ2-1, with a weak D call TRBD1 (6 bases). V lost 3 bases and J lost 6, with 18 bases in between. The germline V gene encodes CDR1 MDHEN and CDR2 SYDVKM. The CDR3 contains 16 residues. The CDR3 DNA follows: TGTGCCAGCAGTTTTTTGGGGGCTAGCCCCGGCAATGAGCAGTTCTTC. Translating gives CASSFLGASPGNEQFF. Complete variable domain (other parts from reference TRBV28 and TRBJ2-1): DVKVTQSSRYLVKRTGEKVFLECVQDMDHENMFWYRQDPGLGLRLIYFSYDVKMKEKGDIPEGYSVSREKKERFSLILESASTNQTSMYLCASSFLGASPGNEQFFGPGTRLTVL.